This TCR beta chain was sequenced for a study of T cell clonality in common variable immunodeficiency. Study-level findings and limits: In common variable immunodeficiency, TCR beta chains reportedly carried fewer deletions and N-nucleotide insertions.

All CVID subjects were on immunoglobulin replacement for at least one year. This clone was found a few times. Antigen unknown. Being one base from a much bigger clone, this may be a read error. The read ends 3 residues before the CDR3 terminus; that terminus is restored from the germline J gene. There are 17 residues in the CDR3. Germline lookup yields CDR1 SGHVS and CDR2 FQNEAQ. V shed 6 bases, J shed 2 bases, and the junction held 7 bases outside the gene matches. The table came from immunoSEQ multiplex PCR; TCRdb's copy has only in-frame clones and leaves some out. This record lists 30,000 to 40,000 clones, none seen once only, and the top ten clones contain 25% to 30%.

Specimen: peripheral blood mononuclear cells. The sequence was collected from a human donor with common variable immunodeficiency. The chain has TRBV7-8 and TRBJ2-1; TRBD2 matches at 13 bases. The CDR3 loop is CASRLAGGPSAYNEQFF. The DNA read from the CDR3 is TGTGCCAGCAGACTAGCGGGAGGGCCAAGCGCCTACAATGAG.